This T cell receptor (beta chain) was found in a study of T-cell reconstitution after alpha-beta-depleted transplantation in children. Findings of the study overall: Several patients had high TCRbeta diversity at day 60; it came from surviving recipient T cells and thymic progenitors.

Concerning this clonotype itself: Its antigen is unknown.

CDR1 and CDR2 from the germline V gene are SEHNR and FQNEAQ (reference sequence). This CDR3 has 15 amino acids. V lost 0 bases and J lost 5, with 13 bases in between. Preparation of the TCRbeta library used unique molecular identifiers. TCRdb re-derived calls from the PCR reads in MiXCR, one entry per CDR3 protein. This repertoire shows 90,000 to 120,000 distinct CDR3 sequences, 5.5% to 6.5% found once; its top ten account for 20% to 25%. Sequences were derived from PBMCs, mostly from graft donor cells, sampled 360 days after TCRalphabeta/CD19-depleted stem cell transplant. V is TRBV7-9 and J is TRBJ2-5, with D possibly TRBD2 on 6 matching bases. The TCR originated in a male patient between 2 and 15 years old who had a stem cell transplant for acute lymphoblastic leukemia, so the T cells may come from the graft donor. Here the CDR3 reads CASSLAWRGQETQYF. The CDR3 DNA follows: TGTGCCAGCAGCTTAGCGTGGAGGGGCCAGGAGACCCAGTACTTC.